This TCR beta chain comes out of a study of CD8 T cells in Susac syndrome. V lost 4 bases and J lost 4; bases outside the gene matches: 11. The length of the CDR3 is 17 residues. Germline lookup yields CDR1 LGHDT and CDR2 YNNKEL (reference sequence). Reverse transcription used about 0.45 to 1 ug RNA and random hexamers. TCRdb re-analysed the immunoSEQ multiplex PCR reads in MiXCR, keeping a single row per CDR3 protein. The sample consists of fewer than 90,000 distinct CDR3 sequences, about 93% of them appearing once. The material sequenced was CD8+ T cells from PBMCs. The sequence was collected from a human donor with Susac syndrome. The J gene is TRBJ2-3, the V gene TRBV3-1, with 10 bases lining up with TRBD1. The CDR3 nucleotides read TGTGCCAGCAGCCTCCCTTCGAGACAGGGGGCTTCAGATACGCAGTATTTT. This encodes CASSLPSRQGASDTQYF.